Listed here are 5 T cell receptor beta chains from one sample, sequenced in a study of blood T cell repertoires in COVID-19. Data came from immunoSEQ multiplex PCR; TCRdb stores just in-frame clones and leaves some out. The sample has some 67,000 clones; 79% are singletons. Input material: peripheral blood. The receptors come from an older woman with acute or convalescent COVID-19.

The V gene is TRBV4-1, the J gene TRBJ2-1, with TRBD2 matching 10 bases. V lost 3 bases and J lost 8; bases outside the gene matches: 7. CDR1 and CDR2 from the germline V gene are MGHRA and YSYEKL. The CDR3 extends over 15 amino acids. In DNA, the CDR3 is TGCGCCAGCAGCCAGTTACTAGCGGGGTGGGATGAGCAGTTCTTC. Translating it yields CASSQLLAGWDEQFF.

In this sample, this clone turned up once. J is TRBJ1-2 and V is TRBV28; 7 bases map to TRBD1. The ends lost 5 bases at V and 8 bases at J; junction bases unmatched: 8. CDR1 MDHEN and CDR2 SYDVKM come from the germline V gene. CDR3 length: 13 amino acids. The CDR3 is CASSLPGTAGYTF. The CDR3 DNA reads as TGTGCCAGCAGTCTGCCCGGGACAGCGGGCTACACCTTC.

The V and J genes are TRBV4-2 and TRBJ2-5; 13 bases are a match to TRBD2. V lost 3 bases, J lost 4 bases, and 8 bases stayed unmatched. Germline V CDR1 and CDR2: LGHNA, YNFKEQ. The CDR3 runs to 17 residues. The CDR3 nucleotides are TGTGCCAGCAGCCAGGGGACTAGCGGGACCCTGGGAGAGACCCAGTACTTC. Encoded protein: CASSQGTSGTLGETQYF.

This chain joins TRBV6-5 and TRBJ2-2; 10 bases agree with TRBD2. J lost 6 bases, V lost 6 bases, and 4 bases had no gene match. The CDR3 sequence is 14 residues long. Germline V gives CDR1 MNHEY, CDR2 SVGAGI. CDR3 sequence: CASRATSGAGELFF. For the CDR3, the DNA is TGTGCCAGCAGGGCAACTAGCGGGGCCGGGGAGCTGTTTTTT.

In nucleotides, the CDR3 is TGTGCCACCAGCCCAGGACAGCCCAGGTCCCACGAGCAGTACTTC. This gives the protein CATSPGQPRSHEQYF. The chain links TRBV15 to TRBJ2-7, with TRBD1 as a possible D gene (6 bases). Trimming removed 5 bases from V and 5 bases from J, with 19 bases in between. The germline V gene has CDR1 LNHNV and CDR2 YYDKDF (reference sequence). This CDR3 contains 15 residues.